The next 9 T cell receptor beta chains were all read from a single sample in a study of blood T cell repertoires in COVID-19. Profiling relied on immunoSEQ multiplex PCR, and the TCRdb table lists in-frame clones only, not all of them. The data contain some 340,000 clones, over 90% of them singletons. Input material: PBMCs or T cells enriched from blood (not recorded which). These receptors all stem from a woman aged 25-40 years who had been exposed to COVID-19.

V usage is TRBV18 and J usage is TRBJ1-5, with 7 bases lining up with TRBD1. The V gene's germline CDR1 is KGHSH and CDR2 LQKENI. The CDR3 is 14 residues long. Trimming took 6 bases from V and 3 from J; bases not matched to a gene: 5. The CDR3 reads CASSVGQNNQPQHF. The CDR3 DNA is TGTGCCAGCTCCGTGGGACAGAACAATCAGCCCCAGCATTTT.

This clone was recorded once. This sequence joins TRBV7-8 and TRBJ1-5; D unclear. The germline gives CDR1 SGHVS, CDR2 FQNEAQ. The CDR3 runs to 14 residues. The CDR3 sequence is CAVAEYSSNQPQHF. CDR3 nucleotides: TGTGCGGTGGCCGAGTACAGTTCCAATCAGCCCCAGCATTTT.

The chain recombines TRBV7-9 with TRBJ1-5; 7 bases agree with TRBD1. This CDR3 is built from 15 residues. Germline V gene lookup returns CDR1 SEHNR and CDR2 FQNEAQ (reference sequence). Trimming took 3 bases from V and 6 from J; bases not matched to a gene: 8. The DNA of the CDR3 is TGTGCCAGCAGCTTGGGCGACAGGGAAGGTCAGCCCCAGCATTTT. Protein: CASSLGDREGQPQHF. The full variable domain, completed using reference TRBV7-9 and TRBJ1-5, is DTGVSQNPRHKITKRGQNVTFRCDPISEHNRLYWYRQTLGQGPEFLTYFQNEAQLEKSRLLSDRFSAERPKGSFSTLEIQRTEQGDSAMYLCASSLGDREGQPQHFGDGTRLSIL.

This clone was seen a single time. The CDR3 here is CSASFASISYEQYF. CDR3 nucleotide sequence: TGCAGTGCTAGTTTCGCCAGTATTTCCTACGAGCAGTACTTC. The V and J genes are TRBV20-1 and TRBJ2-7, with D hard to call. The germline V gene encodes CDR1 DFQATT and CDR2 SNEGSKA (reference sequence). The CDR3 runs 14 residues. The V end lost 3 bases, the J end lost 1 base, and 13 bases lay between the germline ends.

The chain is built from TRBV12-5 and TRBJ2-3; 7 bases are a match to TRBD1. This CDR3 is built from 15 residues. Trimming removed 5 bases from V and 4 bases from J; junction bases left unmatched: 9. The germline CDR1 and CDR2 sequences are LGHNT and FRNRAP. The CDR3: CASGPTGTDADTQYF. Here the CDR3 DNA reads TGTGCTAGTGGTCCTACCGGGACAGATGCAGATACGCAGTATTTT.

The chain has TRBV2 and TRBJ1-2, with 10 positions matching TRBD1. The CDR3 has 13 amino acids. The germline CDR1 and CDR2 sequences are SNHLY and FYNNEI. After removal of 5 bases from V and 8 bases from J, the junction contained 5 bases not matched to a gene. For the CDR3, the DNA is TGTGCCAGCAGTCGACAGGGGGCGGACGGCTACACCTTC. Its protein is CASSRQGADGYTF.

The chain recombines TRBV6-5 with TRBJ1-6, with D possibly TRBD1 on 5 matching bases. This CDR3 has 15 amino acids. Germline V gene lookup returns CDR1 MNHEY and CDR2 SVGAGI. The germline V and J ends were trimmed by 6 bases and 7 bases, with 16 bases remaining between them. CDR3 region: CASSKRGLRNSPLHF. CDR3 coding DNA: TGTGCCAGCAGCAAAAGGGGACTTCGGAATTCACCCCTCCACTTT.

V is TRBV27 and J is TRBJ1-4, with D maybe TRBD1 (5 bases). The CDR3 length is 15 residues. V was cut by 5 bases and J by 0 bases, with 10 bases left in between. Germline V gene data show CDR1 as MNHEY and CDR2 as SMNVEV (reference sequence). The CDR3: CASSPPRATNEKLFF. CDR3 nucleotides: TGTGCCAGCAGTCCACCCAGGGCAACTAATGAAAAACTGTTTTTT.

This clone appeared a single time. The rearrangement uses TRBV12-3 or TRBV12-4 and TRBJ1-2; D uncertain. The CDR3 length is 13 residues. V lost 3 bases, J lost 5 bases, and 10 bases lay in between. CDR3 loop: CASSFRFLYGYTF. DNA for the CDR3: TGTGCCAGCAGTTTTCGGTTCCTGTATGGCTACACCTTC.